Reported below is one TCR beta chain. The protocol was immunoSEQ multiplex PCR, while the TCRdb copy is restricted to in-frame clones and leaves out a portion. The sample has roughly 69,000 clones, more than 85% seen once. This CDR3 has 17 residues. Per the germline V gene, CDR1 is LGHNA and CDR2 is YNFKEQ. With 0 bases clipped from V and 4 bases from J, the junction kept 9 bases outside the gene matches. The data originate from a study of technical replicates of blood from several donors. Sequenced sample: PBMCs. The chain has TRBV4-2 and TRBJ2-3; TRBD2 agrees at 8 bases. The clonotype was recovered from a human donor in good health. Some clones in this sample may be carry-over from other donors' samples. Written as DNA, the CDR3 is TGTGCCAGCAGCCAAGATATCCGGGGGGGCCTCGCAGATACGCAGTATTTT. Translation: CASSQDIRGGLADTQYF.